The clone carrying this TCR beta chain was observed once. The antigen is undetermined. V was trimmed by 5 bases and J by 2 bases, leaving 12 bases between them. Germline CDR1 SGHTA, CDR2 FQGNSA. CDR3 length equals 14 residues. The data were produced by immunoSEQ multiplex PCR, yet TCRdb's version contains in-frame clones alone and is incomplete. The data show around 34,000 clones, roughly 79% seen once. This specimen comes from a study of OX40 agonist ivuxolimab in advanced cancers. Findings and caveats of the study: On average, CD8+ T cells showed a greater number of expanded clones than CD4+. By week 6 at 0.1 to 3.0 mg/kg, blood CD4+ and CD8+ T cells had expanded clonally. Nonresponders, in some cases, also had low normalized T-cell clonal expansion.

The origin of this receptor is an adult with an advanced solid tumor such as melanoma, head and neck, liver or kidney cancer. This specimen consisted of CD4+ or CD8+ T cells sorted from blood, obtained in a trial of the OX40 agonist ivuxolimab. This chain uses TRBV7-2 with TRBJ1-2; D may be TRBD1 (5 bases). DNA of the CDR3: TGTGCCAGCAGCGCAGGGAATAAGAACTATGGCTACACCTTC. As protein: CASSAGNKNYGYTF.